This is a list of T cell receptor beta chains from one sample in a study of blood T cell repertoires in COVID-19. The repertoire was sequenced with immunoSEQ multiplex PCR; TCRdb's copy has only in-frame clones and lacks some. The sample contains about 95,000 clones, more than 75% of which appear only once. What was sequenced was peripheral blood. Source of these receptors: a human donor in a cohort sampled during active COVID-19. The CDR3 runs from the conserved cysteine through the conserved F or W. The D gene is left open where the match is weak. Expanded clones are given a class, and other clones once, few, many or no size at all.

>-|-|TRBV19|TRBJ1-1
TGTGCCAGTAGCGGGTGGACTCATGAAGCTTTCTTT
CASSGWTHEAFF
>-|-|TRBV19|TRBJ2-5
TGTGCCAGTAGCCGAGGGAACCAAGAGACCCAGTACTTC
CASSRGNQETQYF
>-|-|TRBV4-1|TRBJ1-4
TGCGCCAACGTGAAGAGGACAACTAATGAAAAACTGTTTTTT
CANVKRTTNEKLFF
>-|TRBD1|TRBV30|TRBJ1-6
TGTGCCTTCCGGGACAGCCGAAATTCACCCCTCCACTTT
CAFRDSRNSPLHF
>once|TRBD1|TRBV6-5|TRBJ2-7
TGTGCCAGCAGCCACAGGGGGCCGGACGAGCAGTACTTC
CASSHRGPDEQYF
>-|-|TRBV28|TRBJ1-6
TGTGCCAGCAGCCCGACAGGCCGGAATAATTCACCCCTCCACTTT
CASSPTGRNNSPLHF
>-|TRBD2|TRBV18|TRBJ2-3
TGTGCCAGCTCATCCGGACTAGCGGGGGGATGCACAGATACGCAGTATTTT
CASSSGLAGGCTDTQYF
>-|TRBD1|TRBV19|TRBJ1-5
TGTGCCAGTAGTTCGGGACAGAATAATCAGCCCCAGCATTTT
CASSSGQNNQPQHF
>-|TRBD2|TRBV19|TRBJ2-3
TGTGCCAGTAATTCAGCGGGGAGTGCAGATACGCAGTATTTT
CASNSAGSADTQYF
>once|TRBD2|TRBV11-2|TRBJ2-1
TGTGCCAGCACCACCGGGACTAGCGGGGGGGCCCCATACAATGAGCAGTTCTTC
CASTTGTSGGAPYNEQFF
>-|-|TRBV4-3|TRBJ2-3
TGCGCCAGCAGCCAAGGGCGGGCCCAGGCAGATACGCAGTATTTT
CASSQGRAQADTQYF